Sequencing of this T cell receptor (beta chain) was carried out in a study of monozygotic twins with inflammatory bowel disease. General observations from the study: It was observed that concordant and discordant twins did not differ in repertoire similarity, possibly given limited power. Results did not support any single strong IBD-associated signal or clonotype. T cell subtypes were not distinguishable in this analysis.

Every TCR library consumed around 4,000 ng of total RNA. TCRdb reprocessed the 5' RACE reads, with one entry per CDR3 protein and no DNA. This sample lists about 300,000 distinct CDR3 sequences; its ten largest clones have 5.6%. Of note for this clonotype: Its specificity is unknown.

Germline CDR1 and CDR2: DFQATT and SNEGSKA (reference sequence). The CDR3 has 14 amino acids. The sample was blood. This clonotype originated in a human donor with ulcerative colitis or Crohn's disease, or a healthy co-twin of an affected twin (not recorded which). The chain is built from TRBV20-1 and TRBJ2-2; TCRdb proposes TRBD1, but this gene call is untestable without DNA. CDR3 loop: CSASGRTNTGELFF.